The 26 T cell receptor beta chains below come from one sample, sequenced in a study of blood T cells in healthy people across ages. A sample-barcoded 5' primer and a J-beta primer mix were used in a second PCR of about 7 to 12 cycles. A single record per CDR3 protein comes from TCRdb applying MiXCR to the 5' RACE reads. This repertoire shows approximately 600,000 distinct CDR3 sequences, roughly 50% found once; its top ten account for approximately 37%. Sequenced sample: blood. The receptors stem from a man aged 60-69 years in good health.

The V call is TRBV2, the J call TRBJ2-5; possibly TRBD2 for D (5 bases). Per germline, CDR1 SNHLY and CDR2 FYNNEI. This CDR3 contains 14 residues. Trimming took off 3 bases at V and 5 bases at J, with 13 bases between the two ends. The CDR3 spells CASSEGATGETQYF. DNA of the CDR3: TGTGCCAGCAGTGAGGGAGCAACGGGGGAGACCCAGTACTTC.

This sequence joins TRBV15 and TRBJ2-5; 9 bases fit TRBD1. Matching the DNA end better, TRBJ2-7 makes the J call doubtful. This CDR3 is 18 amino acids long. Looked up from germline, CDR1 is LNHNV and CDR2 is YYDKDF (reference sequence). Written as DNA, the CDR3 is TGTGCCACCAGCAGAGGCCTTCCCGTCCGGGACAGGGTCCACGAGCAGTACTTC. It yields the protein CATSRGLPVRDRVHEQYF.

This clonotype was seen more than once but under ten times. This chain joins TRBV20-1 and TRBJ2-3, with 7 bases matching TRBD1. The CDR3 totals 11 residues. Germline trimming cut 1 base from V and 10 bases from J; bases unmatched to any gene: 2. CDR1 and CDR2 (germline): DFQATT, SNEGSKA (reference sequence). The CDR3 coding sequence is TGCAGTGCTAGAGCGGGACAGTCGCAGTATTTT. Encoded protein: CSARAGQSQYF.

This chain joins TRBV29-1 and TRBJ2-5; possible D gene TRBD2, 7 bases. Germline assignment: CDR1 SQVTM and CDR2 ANQGSEA. The CDR3 has 15 residues. Trimming cost V 3 bases and J 6 bases, with 20 bases left between them. CDR3 protein: CSVDVVGGAGKTQYF. DNA for the CDR3: TGCAGCGTTGACGTCGTGGGGGGGGCGGGTAAGACCCAGTACTTC.

The chain has TRBV10-3 and TRBJ2-5; TRBD1 aligns across 9 bases. The CDR3 runs to 14 residues. J was trimmed by 5 bases and V by 7 bases; bases with no gene match: 8. Germline V CDR1 and CDR2: ENHRY, SYGVKD. CDR3 residues: CAINPGQGSETQYF. CDR3 nucleotides: TGTGCCATCAATCCCGGACAGGGGTCGGAGACCCAGTACTTC.

This clonotype has a handful of counts. The chain has TRBV21-1 and TRBJ2-7; the DNA was not compared with TRBD2, the D call given in the table. TRBV21-1 represents a pseudogene. The CDR3 has 15 residues. This chain's CDR3 is CASSLTRGFSYEQYF. For the CDR3, the DNA is TGTGCCAGCTCCCTCACGCGGGGGTTTTCCTACGAGCAGTACTTC.

The DNA for the CDR3 is TGTGCCAGCAGCTTATCGCGGGCTTACAATGAGCAGTTCTTC. It translates to CASSLSRAYNEQFF. V usage is TRBV7-6 and J usage is TRBJ2-1; D possibly corresponds to TRBD2 (5 bases). Germline loops: CDR1 SGHVS, CDR2 FNYEAQ. This CDR3 spans 14 amino acids. Trimming cost V 2 bases and J 4 bases, with 9 bases left between them. The full variable domain, in which reference TRBV7-6 and TRBJ2-1 provide the parts outside the CDR3, is GAGVSQSPRYKVTKRGQDVALRCDPISGHVSLYWYRQALGQGPEFLTYFNYEAQQDKSGLPNDRFSAERPEGSISTLTIQRTEQRDSAMYRCASSLSRAYNEQFFGPGTRLTVL.

The chain is built from TRBV20-1 and TRBJ2-5; D not resolved. CDR1 is DFQATT, CDR2 SNEGSKA, per germline (reference sequence). V was shortened by 1 base and J by 10 bases, with 7 bases between the two germline ends. The CDR3 runs to 10 residues. The CDR3 reads CSARAPLQYF. CDR3 DNA: TGCAGTGCTAGAGCCCCTCTCCAGTACTTC.

This clonotype was detected ten times or more. The rearrangement uses TRBV7-6 and TRBJ1-6; possibly TRBD1 for D (5 bases). This CDR3 spans 14 amino acids. Trimming pared 5 bases from V and 10 bases from J, leaving 15 bases between. CDR1 is SGHVS and CDR2 is FNYEAQ in the germline V gene. In nucleotides, the CDR3 is TGTGCCAGCAGCCCCACAGGAGGGGAATCACCCCTCCACTTT. Encoded protein: CASSPTGGESPLHF.

The genes are TRBV5-1 and TRBJ2-7; TRBD2 matches at 8 bases. The end of the DNA aligns better with TRBJ2-5, so the J call may be wrong. The CDR3 loop spans 15 amino acids. Germline assignment: CDR1 SGHRS and CDR2 YFSETQ. This CDR3 is CASSGGAGGLETQYF. The CDR3 DNA reads as TGCGCCAGCAGCGGCGGCGCGGGGGGACTAGAGACCCAGTACTTC.

V gene TRBV20-1 combines with J gene TRBJ2-5; D may correspond to TRBD1 or TRBD2 (5 bases each). The V and J ends lost 6 bases and 10 bases respectively, with 27 bases between them. The CDR3 runs to 15 residues. Germline-derived CDR1 and CDR2 are DFQATT and SNEGSKA (reference sequence). The CDR3: CSASYGAAPNLGQYF. CDR3 in DNA: TGCAGTGCCTCTTACGGGGCAGCCCCTAATTTGGGCCAGTACTTC.

This sequence joins TRBV7-2 and TRBJ1-6; TRBD1 matches at 10 bases. The length of the CDR3 is 18 residues. The ends lost 5 bases at V and 5 bases at J; junction bases unmatched: 12. CDR1 is SGHTA and CDR2 is FQGNSA in the germline V gene. The chain's CDR3 is CASSGRDRGSYNNSPLHF. The CDR3 DNA is TGTGCCAGCAGCGGACGGGACAGGGGCTCCTACAATAATTCACCCCTCCACTTT.

J is TRBJ1-6 and V is TRBV20-1, with D perhaps matching TRBD1 (5 bases). Germline CDR1 is DFQATT and CDR2 is SNEGSKA (reference sequence). V was clipped by 7 bases and J by 10 bases, with 17 bases between them. The length of the CDR3 is 13 residues. The CDR3 spells CSDRRGVDSPLHF. The CDR3 bases are TGCAGTGATCGTCGGGGGGTCGACTCACCCCTCCACTTT.

V and J are TRBV20-1 and TRBJ1-2; D might be TRBD1 (5 bases). V lost 1 base to trimming and J lost 0 bases, with 6 bases between them. Per germline, CDR1 DFQATT and CDR2 SNEGSKA (reference sequence). The CDR3 has 13 amino acids. CDR3 nucleotides: TGCAGTGCTAGAGGGGGGTCTAACTATGGCTACACCTTC. Translated: CSARGGSNYGYTF.

This chain links TRBV7-9 with TRBJ1-1; no firm D call. Trimming left V 2 bases short and J 3 bases short, with 13 bases between. This CDR3 is 15 amino acids long. The germline V gene encodes CDR1 SEHNR and CDR2 FQNEAQ (reference sequence). CDR3 residues: CASSLRPTQHTEAFF. CDR3 nucleotides: TGTGCCAGCAGCTTAAGGCCGACACAGCACACTGAAGCTTTCTTT.

V gene TRBV6-4 combines with J gene TRBJ2-1; D call uncertain. V was shortened by 4 bases and J by 9 bases, with 10 bases between the two germline ends. The CDR3 totals 12 residues. Germline V gene lookup returns CDR1 MRHNA and CDR2 SNTAGT. CDR3 DNA: TGTGCCAGCAGTGGCTCGGGTGGTGAGCAGTTCTTC. This encodes CASSGSGGEQFF.

A note on this clonotype: Mismatch with germline at one junction end may stem from a read error. The V and J genes are TRBV30 and TRBJ2-5, with 7 bases matching TRBD2. CDR1 and CDR2 (germline): GTSNPN, SVGIG (reference sequence). There are 11 residues in the CDR3. CDR3 nucleotide sequence: TGTGCCGGGAGGGACCAAGAGACCCAGTACTTC. It is translated as CAGRDQETQYF.

The chain joins TRBV2 to TRBJ2-7; 9 bases agree with TRBD1. The CDR3 totals 15 residues. With V trimmed by 6 bases and J by 6 bases, 12 bases remained unmatched. Germline-derived CDR1 and CDR2 are SNHLY and FYNNEI. CDR3 residues: CASSLPGQGTFEQYF. The CDR3 region has the DNA TGTGCCAGCAGCCTCCCGGGACAGGGTACGTTCGAGCAGTACTTC. The full variable domain, in which reference TRBV2 and TRBJ2-7 provide the parts outside the CDR3, is EPEVTQTPSHQVTQMGQEVILRCVPISNHLYFYWYRQILGQKVEFLVSFYNNEISEKSEIFDDQFSVERPDGSNFTLKIRSTKLEDSAMYFCASSLPGQGTFEQYFGPGTRLTVT.

This sequence joins TRBV5-1 and TRBJ1-2, with a possible D match to TRBD1 (6 bases). Germline-derived CDR1 and CDR2 are SGHRS and YFSETQ. Trimming shortened V by 5 bases and J by 4 bases, and 15 bases separated the two germline ends. The CDR3 is made up of 14 amino acids. CDR3 bases: TGCGCCAGCAGTCGGGGGGGGCAACCCTATGGCTACACCTTC. Amino acid sequence: CASSRGGQPYGYTF.

J is TRBJ2-3 and V is TRBV5-1; TRBD1 matches at 8 bases. Germline CDR1 reads SGHRS; CDR2 reads YFSETQ. The CDR3 has 15 residues. The junction had 6 bases not matched to a gene; V was cut back by 1 base and J by 5 bases. The DNA for the CDR3 is TGCGCCAGCAGCTTGCAGTCTGGACAGGGAGATACGCAGTATTTT. Translated: CASSLQSGQGDTQYF.

The chain employs TRBV11-2 and TRBJ2-1, with D perhaps matching TRBD1 or TRBD2 (5 bases each). TRBJ2-7 explains the end of the DNA better; the J call may be wrong. Germline-derived CDR1 and CDR2 are SGHAT and FQNNGV. This CDR3 is built from 16 residues. The CDR3 region is CASSAYSPGTYNEQYF. Written as DNA, the CDR3 is TGTGCCAGCAGCGCATACAGCCCAGGGACCTACAATGAGCAGTACTTC.

The V and J genes are TRBV18 and TRBJ1-5; no clear D gene. The ends were cut back, 6 bases at V and 7 bases at J, with 16 bases in the middle. Germline V gene sequence: CDR1 KGHSH, CDR2 LQKENI. The CDR3 has 14 amino acids. The CDR3 coding sequence is TGTGCCAGCTCCGCCGGGCAGGACGAACAGCCCCAGCATTTT. As protein: CASSAGQDEQPQHF.

The CDR3 spells CSASGAIQTQYF. The CDR3 region has the DNA TGCAGTGCTAGTGGAGCCATACAGACCCAGTACTTC. This rearrangement joins TRBV20-1 to TRBJ2-5, with D unresolved. The V gene lost 3 bases and the J gene lost 6 bases, with 11 bases spanning the gap. This CDR3 spans 12 amino acids. Germline V gives CDR1 DFQATT, CDR2 SNEGSKA (reference sequence).

This clonotype was seen more than once but under ten times. V gene TRBV7-2 combines with J gene TRBJ2-7; either TRBD1 or TRBD2 may supply D (5 bases each). There are 15 residues in the CDR3. The germline V and J ends were trimmed by 1 base and 2 bases, with 12 bases remaining between them. CDR1 and CDR2 (germline): SGHTA, FQGNSA. The CDR3 spells CASSLVSRGAYEQYF. CDR3 coding DNA: TGTGCCAGCAGCTTAGTTTCGAGGGGAGCCTACGAGCAGTACTTC.

The gene calls are TRBV28 and TRBJ1-4; possible D gene TRBD1, 5 bases. CDR3 length: 14 residues. CDR1 and CDR2 from the germline V gene are MDHEN and SYDVKM. V dropped 5 bases and J dropped 8 bases, with 15 bases sitting between them. The CDR3 protein is CASSVVWGDEKLFF. CDR3 nucleotides: TGTGCCAGCAGTGTAGTTTGGGGGGACGAAAAACTGTTTTTT.

V is TRBV9 and J is TRBJ2-7, with TRBD2 identical over 7 bases. The CDR3 contains 12 residues. J gave up 5 bases and V 6 bases, and 5 bases lay outside the gene matches. Germline CDR1 is SGDLS and CDR2 is YYNGEE. CDR3 sequence reads: CASTTGGDEQYF. The CDR3 DNA reads as TGTGCCAGCACAACGGGGGGTGACGAGCAGTACTTC.